This T cell receptor beta chain was identified in a study of CD4 T cells in relation to SARS-CoV-2 and coronaviruses. V shed 0 bases and J 2 bases; nucleotides not matched to a gene: 6. The V gene's germline CDR1 is SGHTA and CDR2 FQGTGA. This CDR3 region has 17 residues. Generated by immunoSEQ multiplex PCR, the TCRdb table keeps only in-frame clones and is missing some. The sample carries roughly 30,000 clones, roughly four fifths recorded once. This clone was found once. The target antigen is unknown. The sample consisted of memory CD4+ T cells from PBMCs, cultured in vitro. This clonotype was obtained from an adult with COVID-19. V usage is TRBV7-3 and J usage is TRBJ2-5; 10 positions agree with TRBD2. CDR3 residues: CASSLTPSGRFQETQYF. In nucleotides, the CDR3 is TGTGCCAGCAGCTTAACGCCTAGCGGGAGATTTCAAGAGACCCAGTACTTC.